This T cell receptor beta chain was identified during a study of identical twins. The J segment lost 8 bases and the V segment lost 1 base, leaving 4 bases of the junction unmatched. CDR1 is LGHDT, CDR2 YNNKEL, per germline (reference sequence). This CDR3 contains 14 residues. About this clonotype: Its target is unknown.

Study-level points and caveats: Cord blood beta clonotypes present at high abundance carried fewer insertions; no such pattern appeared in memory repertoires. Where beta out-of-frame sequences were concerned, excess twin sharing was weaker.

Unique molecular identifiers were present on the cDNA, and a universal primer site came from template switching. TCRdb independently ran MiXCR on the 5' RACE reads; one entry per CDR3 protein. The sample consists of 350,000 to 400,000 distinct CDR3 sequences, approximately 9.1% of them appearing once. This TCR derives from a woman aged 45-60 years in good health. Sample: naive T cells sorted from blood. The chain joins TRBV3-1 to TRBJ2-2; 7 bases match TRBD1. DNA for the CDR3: TGTGCCAGCAGCCAAGCAGGGGGAGCGGGGGAGCTGTTTTTT. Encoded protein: CASSQAGGAGELFF.